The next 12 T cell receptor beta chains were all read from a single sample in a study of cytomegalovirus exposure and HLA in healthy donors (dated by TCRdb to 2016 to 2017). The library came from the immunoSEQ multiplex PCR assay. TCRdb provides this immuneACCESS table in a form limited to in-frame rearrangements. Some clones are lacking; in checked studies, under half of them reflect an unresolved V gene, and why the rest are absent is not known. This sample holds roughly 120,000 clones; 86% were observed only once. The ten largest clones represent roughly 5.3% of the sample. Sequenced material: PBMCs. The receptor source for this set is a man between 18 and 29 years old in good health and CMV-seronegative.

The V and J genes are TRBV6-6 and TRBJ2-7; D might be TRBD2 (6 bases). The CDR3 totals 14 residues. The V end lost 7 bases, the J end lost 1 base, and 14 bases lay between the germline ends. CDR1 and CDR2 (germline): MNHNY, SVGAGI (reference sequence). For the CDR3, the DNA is TGTGCCAGCACTCCGGGGGTAGGGTCCTACGAGCAGTACTTC. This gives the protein CASTPGVGSYEQYF.

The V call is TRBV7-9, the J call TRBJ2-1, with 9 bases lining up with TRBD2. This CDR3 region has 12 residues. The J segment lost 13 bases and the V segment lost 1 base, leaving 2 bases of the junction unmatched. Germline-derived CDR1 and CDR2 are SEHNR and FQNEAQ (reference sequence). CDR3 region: CASSLGTSDQFF. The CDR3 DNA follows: TGTGCCAGCAGCTTAGGGACTAGCGACCAGTTCTTC.

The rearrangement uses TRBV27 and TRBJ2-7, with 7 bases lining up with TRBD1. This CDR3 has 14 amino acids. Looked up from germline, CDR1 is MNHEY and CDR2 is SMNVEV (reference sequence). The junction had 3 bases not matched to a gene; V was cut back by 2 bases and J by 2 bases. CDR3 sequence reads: CASSLAGTAYEQYF. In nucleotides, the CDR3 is TGTGCCAGCAGTTTAGCTGGGACAGCCTACGAGCAGTACTTC.

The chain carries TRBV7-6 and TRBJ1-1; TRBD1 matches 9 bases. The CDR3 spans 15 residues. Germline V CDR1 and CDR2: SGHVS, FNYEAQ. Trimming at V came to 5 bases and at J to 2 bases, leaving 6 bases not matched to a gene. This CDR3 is CASSTKTGGNTEAFF. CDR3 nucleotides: TGTGCCAGCAGCACGAAGACAGGGGGAAACACTGAAGCTTTCTTT.

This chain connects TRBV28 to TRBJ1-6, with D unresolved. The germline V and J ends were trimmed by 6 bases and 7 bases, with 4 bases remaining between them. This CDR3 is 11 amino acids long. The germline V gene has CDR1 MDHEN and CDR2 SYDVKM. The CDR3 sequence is CASRSNSPLHF. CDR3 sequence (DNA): TGTGCCAGCAGGTCAAATTCACCCCTCCACTTT. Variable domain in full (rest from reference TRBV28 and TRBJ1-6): DVKVTQSSRYLVKRTGEKVFLECVQDMDHENMFWYRQDPGLGLRLIYFSYDVKMKEKGDIPEGYSVSREKKERFSLILESASTNQTSMYLCASRSNSPLHFGNGTRLTVT.

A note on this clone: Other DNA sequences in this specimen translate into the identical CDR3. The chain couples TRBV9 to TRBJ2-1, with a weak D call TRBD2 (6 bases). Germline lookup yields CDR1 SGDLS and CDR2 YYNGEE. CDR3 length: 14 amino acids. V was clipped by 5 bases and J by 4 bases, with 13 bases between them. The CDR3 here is CASSGGTSYNEQFF. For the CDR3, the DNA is TGTGCCAGCAGTGGCGGGACTTCATACAATGAGCAGTTCTTC.

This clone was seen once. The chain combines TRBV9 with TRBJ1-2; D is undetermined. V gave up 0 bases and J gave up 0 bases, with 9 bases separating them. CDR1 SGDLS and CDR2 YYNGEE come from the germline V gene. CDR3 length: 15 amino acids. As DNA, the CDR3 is TGTGCCAGCAGCGTAGACTCAGGCGCTAACTATGGCTACACCTTC. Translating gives CASSVDSGANYGYTF.

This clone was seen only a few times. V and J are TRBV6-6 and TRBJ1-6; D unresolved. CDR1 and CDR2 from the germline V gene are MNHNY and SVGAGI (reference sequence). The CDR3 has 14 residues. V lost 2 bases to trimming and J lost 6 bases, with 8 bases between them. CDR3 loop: CASSYPTSNSPLHF. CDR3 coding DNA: TGTGCCAGCAGTTACCCCACAAGTAATTCACCCCTCCACTTT.

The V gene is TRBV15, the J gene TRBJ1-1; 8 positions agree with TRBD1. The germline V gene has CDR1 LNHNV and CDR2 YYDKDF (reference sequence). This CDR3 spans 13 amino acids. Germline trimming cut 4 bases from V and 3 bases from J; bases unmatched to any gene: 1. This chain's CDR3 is CATSKDRDTEAFF. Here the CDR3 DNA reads TGTGCCACCAGCAAGGACAGGGACACTGAAGCTTTCTTT.

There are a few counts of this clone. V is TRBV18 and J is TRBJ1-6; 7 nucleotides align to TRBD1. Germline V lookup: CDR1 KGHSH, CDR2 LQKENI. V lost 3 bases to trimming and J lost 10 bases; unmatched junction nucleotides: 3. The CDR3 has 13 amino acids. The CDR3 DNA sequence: TGTGCCAGCTCACCGGGACAGCCATCACCCCTCCACTTT. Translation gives CASSPGQPSPLHF.

The CDR3 reads CASVLRGLNYGYTF. CDR3 coding DNA: TGTGCCAGCGTCCTCAGGGGGCTGAACTATGGCTACACCTTC. The chain links TRBV6-1 to TRBJ1-2, with TRBD1 matching over 8 bases. The CDR3 contains 14 residues. Per the germline V gene, CDR1 is MNHNS and CDR2 is SASEGT. The V and J ends lost 8 bases and 2 bases, in that order; junction bases with no gene match: 7.

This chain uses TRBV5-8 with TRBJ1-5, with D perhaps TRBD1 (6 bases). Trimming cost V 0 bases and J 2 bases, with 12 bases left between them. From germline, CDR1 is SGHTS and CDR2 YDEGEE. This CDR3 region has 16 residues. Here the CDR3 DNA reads TGTGCCAGCAGCTTGGGGGGGGGCATCGGCAATCAGCCCCAGCATTTT. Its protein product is CASSLGGGIGNQPQHF.